This entry lists 30 T cell receptor beta chains sequenced from one sample in a study of cytomegalovirus exposure and HLA in healthy donors. The PCR made use of 60 Vbeta and 13 Jbeta primers. Clones were read by immunoSEQ multiplex PCR, and TCRdb kept only the in-frame ones, dropping some. The sample carries 150,000 to 200,000 clones, roughly 60% recorded once. What was sequenced was PBMCs. Receptors were obtained from a man between 40 and 49 years old in good health and CMV-seronegative.

CDR3 sequence: CASSSLTGDHEQYF. CDR3 in DNA: TGCGCCAGCAGCTCTCTGACAGGGGACCACGAGCAGTACTTC. V and J are TRBV5-1 and TRBJ2-7; the match to TRBD1 covers 8 bases. CDR3 length equals 14 residues. J lost 5 bases, V lost 3 bases, and 7 bases had no gene match. Germline loops: CDR1 SGHRS, CDR2 YFSETQ.

This clone appeared a few times. The chain couples TRBV6-1 to TRBJ2-3; D possibly corresponds to TRBD1 (7 bases). CDR1 MNHNS and CDR2 SASEGT come from the germline V gene. The CDR3 is made up of 15 amino acids. V gave up 7 bases and J gave up 3 bases, with 17 bases separating them. CDR3: CASNAGQQSTDTQYF. The CDR3 DNA reads TGTGCCAGCAACGCGGGACAGCAAAGTACAGATACGCAGTATTTT.

The rearrangement links TRBV7-9 to TRBJ1-5; D is possibly TRBD1 (6 bases). The CDR3 runs to 14 residues. V lost 0 bases and J 5 bases, leaving 8 bases between the germline ends. Germline CDR1 and CDR2: SEHNR and FQNEAQ (reference sequence). CDR3 sequence reads: CASSLAGADQPQHF. The CDR3 region has the DNA TGTGCCAGCAGCTTAGCGGGGGCGGATCAGCCCCAGCATTTT.

This sequence joins TRBV6-6 and TRBJ2-7, with 9 bases lining up with TRBD1. The V segment lost 1 base and the J segment 3 bases; nucleotides outside the gene matches: 4. CDR1 MNHNY and CDR2 SVGAGI come from the germline V gene (reference sequence). The CDR3 spans 15 residues. The CDR3, as DNA: TGTGCCAGCAGTTACTACCGGACAGGGGACTACGAGCAGTACTTC. It yields the protein CASSYYRTGDYEQYF.

The gene calls are TRBV7-3 and TRBJ1-2, with a possible D match to TRBD1 (5 bases). The CDR3 totals 14 residues. V lost 1 base and J lost 7, with 13 bases in between. The V gene's germline CDR1 is SGHTA and CDR2 FQGTGA. CDR3 in DNA: TGTGCCAGCAGCTTAATGGGGGGTTCTTCTGGCTACACCTTC. Residues: CASSLMGGSSGYTF.

The chain couples TRBV5-5 to TRBJ2-5; 11 positions agree with TRBD1. This CDR3 has 14 amino acids. Germline CDR1 reads SGHKS; CDR2 reads YYEKEE (reference sequence). J gave up 4 bases and V 4 bases, and 3 bases lay outside the gene matches. CDR3 DNA: TGTGCCAGCAGCAAGGACAGGGGGCTAGAGACCCAGTACTTC. Its translation: CASSKDRGLETQYF.

The chain combines TRBV27 with TRBJ2-2; D remains ambiguous. Germline V gene sequence: CDR1 MNHEY, CDR2 SMNVEV (reference sequence). V lost 5 bases and J 2 bases, leaving 6 bases between the germline ends. The CDR3 has 13 residues. CDR3 region: CASSVLNTGELFF. The DNA of the CDR3 is TGTGCCAGCAGTGTATTAAACACCGGGGAGCTGTTTTTT.

The chain recombines TRBV6-5 with TRBJ2-5, with 9 bases lining up with TRBD2. Matching the DNA end better, TRBJ2-7 makes the J call doubtful. CDR1 MNHEY and CDR2 SVGAGI come from the germline V gene. The CDR3 consists of 13 residues. CDR3 coding DNA: TGTGCCAGCGTGGCGGGAGGGACCTACGAGCAGTACTTC. Protein product: CASVAGGTYEQYF.

This clone turned up a few times. The chain joins TRBV28 to TRBJ2-1, with a tentative D call TRBD2 (5 bases). Germline CDR1 and CDR2: MDHEN and SYDVKM. This CDR3 is built from 15 residues. Trimming took 10 bases from V and 7 from J, leaving 23 bases between them. The CDR3 protein is CATLTRGRVGNEQFF. CDR3 bases: TGTGCCACCCTCACCCGTGGGCGGGTGGGGAATGAGCAGTTCTTC.

This clone came up a few times. The V gene is TRBV4-3, the J gene TRBJ1-2; possible D gene TRBD1, 6 bases. The ends were cut back, 1 base at V and 4 bases at J, with 16 bases in the middle. The germline CDR1 and CDR2 sequences are LGHNA and YSLEER. The CDR3 runs 16 residues. The CDR3, as DNA: TGCGCCAGCAGCCAAGGCCCGGACAGTTCCCCCTATGGCTACACCTTC. Protein product: CASSQGPDSSPYGYTF.

This sequence joins TRBV29-1 and TRBJ1-2, with D perhaps matching TRBD1 (5 bases). The germline gives CDR1 SQVTM, CDR2 ANQGSEA. This CDR3 region has 13 residues. Trimming took off 8 bases at V and 1 base at J, with 14 bases between the two ends. Here the CDR3 DNA reads TGCAGCACCCACAGGACGGATAACTATGGCTACACCTTC. This sequence encodes CSTHRTDNYGYTF.

This clone has only a few counts. The J gene is TRBJ2-5, the V gene TRBV6-5; D gene ambiguous. V was clipped by 3 bases and J by 1 base, with 6 bases between them. The CDR3 has 13 amino acids. CDR1 and CDR2 from the germline V gene are MNHEY and SVGAGI. The CDR3 region has the DNA TGTGCCAGCAGTTATCCGGGCCAAGAGACCCAGTACTTC. It codes for CASSYPGQETQYF.

This clone was detected once. The gene calls are TRBV5-6 and TRBJ2-5; the match to TRBD1 covers 7 bases. The DNA matches TRBJ2-7 better at its end, which makes the J call doubtful. Germline V gene sequence: CDR1 SGHDT, CDR2 YYEEEE. The CDR3 has 14 residues. As DNA, the CDR3 is TGTGCCAGCAGCTCGCTGACAGGGACGGGCGAGCAGTACTTC. This gives the protein CASSSLTGTGEQYF.

This clone was recorded only once. V and J are TRBV7-2 and TRBJ2-1, with 13 bases that match TRBD2. The CDR3 length is 18 residues. After removal of 1 base from V and 2 bases from J, the junction contained 5 bases not matched to a gene. Germline CDR1 reads SGHTA; CDR2 reads FQGNSA. The CDR3 reads CASSLEGTSGVAYNEQFF. In DNA form, the CDR3 reads TGTGCCAGCAGCTTAGAGGGGACTAGCGGGGTGGCCTACAATGAGCAGTTCTTC.

V gene TRBV7-6 combines with J gene TRBJ2-3, with TRBD2 matching 9 bases. Germline loops: CDR1 SGHVS, CDR2 FNYEAQ. The CDR3 is 16 residues long. Losses at the gene ends were 1 base for V and 3 bases for J; bases not matched to a gene: 5. CDR3 bases: TGTGCCAGCAGCTTAGTTGGTAGCGGGGGTACAGATACGCAGTATTTT. Translated: CASSLVGSGGTDTQYF.

Here the CDR3 reads CASSPTGAHEQYF. The CDR3 coding sequence is TGTGCCAGCAGCCCGACAGGGGCCCACGAGCAGTACTTC. The chain combines TRBV14 with TRBJ2-7, with 8 bases that match TRBD1. This CDR3 comprises 13 residues. The J segment lost 5 bases and the V segment lost 4 bases, leaving 4 bases of the junction unmatched. The germline gives CDR1 SGHDN, CDR2 FVKESK.

The rearrangement uses TRBV16 and TRBJ2-2; D ambiguous. The length of the CDR3 is 15 residues. Between the trimmed V and J ends, which lost 2 bases and 1 base, there was a span of 8 bases. CDR1 is KGHSY, CDR2 FQNENV, per germline. CDR3 in amino acids: CASSQTFRNTGELFF. The CDR3 nucleotides read TGTGCCAGCAGCCAAACTTTTCGGAACACCGGGGAGCTGTTTTTT.

The CDR3, as DNA: TGTGCCAGCAGTGAGAGTAGGGGGAAGAGGACCGAGCAGTACTTC. This gives the protein CASSESRGKRTEQYF. V usage is TRBV25-1 and J usage is TRBJ2-7; weak D call: TRBD1 (6 bases). This CDR3 region has 15 residues. Trimming removed 3 bases from V and 6 bases from J, with 18 bases in between. Germline CDR1 reads MGHDK; CDR2 reads SYGVNS.

J is TRBJ1-6 and V is TRBV6-1; D gene unclear. Looked up from germline, CDR1 is MNHNS and CDR2 is SASEGT. V was clipped by 7 bases and J by 7 bases, with 14 bases between them. The CDR3 loop spans 14 amino acids. CDR3 DNA: TGTGCCAGCAAACTGTTCCCGCCGAATTCACCCCTCCACTTT. Translation gives CASKLFPPNSPLHF.

The chain combines TRBV30 with TRBJ1-6, with D possibly TRBD1 on 6 matching bases. V gave up 1 base and J gave up 9 bases, with 13 bases separating them. Germline V gives CDR1 GTSNPN, CDR2 SVGIG (reference sequence). The CDR3 totals 14 residues. The CDR3 DNA reads TGTGCCTGGAGTGGTATTGGGGGCACTTCACCCCTCCACTTT. Protein product: CAWSGIGGTSPLHF.

This rearrangement joins TRBV9 to TRBJ1-5; D gene unclear. CDR3 length equals 13 residues. V was clipped by 4 bases and J by 0 bases, with 5 bases between them. Germline values: CDR1 SGDLS, CDR2 YYNGEE. CDR3 sequence (DNA): TGTGCCAGCAGCCCCCTTAGCAATCAGCCCCAGCATTTT. Amino acid sequence: CASSPLSNQPQHF.

With respect to this clone: Relative to the germline gene, one junction end is altered; a read error may explain this. The rearrangement joins TRBV7-9 to TRBJ2-1, with D possibly matching TRBD1 (6 bases). Germline values: CDR1 SEHNR, CDR2 FQNEAQ (reference sequence). The CDR3 is made up of 12 amino acids. CDR3 in DNA: TGTTCCAGCAGCTTACAGGGTAGTGAGCAGTTCTTC. This encodes CSSSLQGSEQFF.

V gene TRBV6-5 combines with J gene TRBJ2-7; perhaps TRBD2 as D (6 bases). Trimming cost V 7 bases and J 3 bases, with 16 bases left between them. Germline V gene sequence: CDR1 MNHEY, CDR2 SVGAGI. The CDR3 runs to 14 residues. CDR3 sequence reads: CASTGGVLYYEQYF. The CDR3 DNA reads as TGTGCCAGCACCGGCGGGGTACTGTACTACGAGCAGTACTTC.

CDR3: CASSVEPVTEAFF. For the CDR3, the DNA is TGTGCCAGCAGCGTAGAGCCGGTCACTGAAGCTTTCTTT. The rearrangement uses TRBV9 and TRBJ1-1; D is ambiguous. Germline V gives CDR1 SGDLS, CDR2 YYNGEE. The CDR3 length is 13 residues. V gave up 0 bases and J gave up 4 bases, with 7 bases separating them.

This chain connects TRBV7-9 to TRBJ2-5; D is perhaps TRBD1 (5 bases). Germline assignment: CDR1 SEHNR and CDR2 FQNEAQ (reference sequence). The ends were cut back, 4 bases at V and 5 bases at J, with 14 bases in the middle. The CDR3 contains 14 residues. CDR3 residues: CASSYIPGKETQYF. CDR3 bases: TGTGCCAGCAGCTATATACCAGGGAAGGAGACCCAGTACTTC.

V is TRBV10-3 and J is TRBJ1-4; weak D call: TRBD1 (5 bases). The germline gives CDR1 ENHRY, CDR2 SYGVKD. The CDR3 is made up of 15 amino acids. Between the trimmed V and J ends, which lost 2 bases and 3 bases, there was a span of 10 bases. CDR3 in amino acids: CAISESDRPNEKLFF. The DNA of the CDR3 is TGTGCCATCAGTGAGAGTGACAGACCTAATGAAAAACTGTTTTTT.

V and J are TRBV6-5 and TRBJ1-1; 7 bases are a match to TRBD1. CDR3 length: 14 amino acids. Looked up from germline, CDR1 is MNHEY and CDR2 is SVGAGI. Trimming at V came to 8 bases and at J to 1 base, leaving 7 bases not matched to a gene. The CDR3 DNA reads as TGTGCCAGCGGAGGGGGCGTATGGAACACTGAAGCTTTCTTT. Translating it yields CASGGGVWNTEAFF.

The chain joins TRBV30 to TRBJ2-5; TRBD1 aligns across 9 bases. With the DNA end fitting TRBJ2-7 better, the J assignment may be wrong. This CDR3 has 13 residues. Germline V gives CDR1 GTSNPN, CDR2 SVGIG (reference sequence). The CDR3 coding sequence is TGTGCCTGGGGGACAGGGACCTCTTACGAGCAGTACTTC. Protein sequence: CAWGTGTSYEQYF.

The V and J genes are TRBV27 and TRBJ2-1, with D possibly TRBD2 on 6 matching bases. Trimming took 2 bases from V and 6 from J, leaving 8 bases between them. This CDR3 contains 13 residues. CDR1 MNHEY and CDR2 SMNVEV come from the germline V gene (reference sequence). In nucleotides, the CDR3 is TGTGCCAGCAGTTTAACTAGCCTCAATGAGCAGTTCTTC. Translated, it gives CASSLTSLNEQFF.

This rearrangement joins TRBV19 to TRBJ2-1; 11 bases fit TRBD1. This CDR3 is 15 amino acids long. J was trimmed by 7 bases and V by 7 bases; bases with no gene match: 9. Germline V gene data show CDR1 as LNHDA and CDR2 as SQIVND (reference sequence). CDR3 sequence reads: CASTYTGTGGNEQFF. Here the CDR3 DNA reads TGTGCCAGTACCTATACTGGGACAGGGGGGAATGAGCAGTTCTTC.